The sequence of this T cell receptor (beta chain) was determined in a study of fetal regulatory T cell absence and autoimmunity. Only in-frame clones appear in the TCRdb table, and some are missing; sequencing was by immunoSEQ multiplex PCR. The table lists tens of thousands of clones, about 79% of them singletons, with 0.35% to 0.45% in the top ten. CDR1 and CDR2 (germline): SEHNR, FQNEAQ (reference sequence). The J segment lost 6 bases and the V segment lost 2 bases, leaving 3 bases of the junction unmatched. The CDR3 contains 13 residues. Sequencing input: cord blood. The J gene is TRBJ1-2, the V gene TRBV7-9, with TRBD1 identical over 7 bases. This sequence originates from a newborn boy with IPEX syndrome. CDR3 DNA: TGTGCCAGCAGCTTACAGGGGGTGAATGGCTACACCTTC. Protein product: CASSLQGVNGYTF. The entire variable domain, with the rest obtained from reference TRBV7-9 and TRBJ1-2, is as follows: DTGVSQNPRHKITKRGQNVTFRCDPISEHNRLYWYRQTLGQGPEFLTYFQNEAQLEKSRLLSDRFSAERPKGSFSTLEIQRTEQGDSAMYLCASSLQGVNGYTFGSGTRLTVV.